Shown below are 28 T cell receptor beta chains from a single sample sequenced in a study of control samples from healthy donors and cancer patients. The method was immunoSEQ multiplex PCR; TCRdb's version includes in-frame clones alone and lacks a portion of them. This repertoire shows about 34,000 clones, approximately 93% found once; its top ten account for more than 1.5%. The source material was PBMCs. These receptors originate from a middle-aged man with colorectal cancer.

V and J are TRBV5-8 and TRBJ1-1; TRBD1 agrees at 7 bases. This CDR3 comprises 16 residues. Germline CDR1 is SGHTS and CDR2 is YDEGEE. After removal of 3 bases from V and 3 bases from J, the junction contained 11 bases not matched to a gene. The CDR3 loop reads CASSWQVPQGDTEAFF. CDR3 sequence (DNA): TGTGCCAGCAGCTGGCAAGTACCTCAGGGGGACACTGAAGCTTTCTTT.

The genes are TRBV11-2 and TRBJ2-5; possible D gene TRBD1, 5 bases. V shed 5 bases and J shed 7 bases, with 17 bases lying between them. The CDR3 contains 14 residues. Germline assignment: CDR1 SGHAT and CDR2 FQNNGV. In DNA, the CDR3 is TGTGCCAGCAGCAACCAACAGGTGCACGGGACCCAGTACTTC. It is translated as CASSNQQVHGTQYF.

The V and J genes are TRBV9 and TRBJ2-3; no firm D call. The germline gives CDR1 SGDLS, CDR2 YYNGEE. There are 16 residues in the CDR3. V shed 0 bases and J shed 0 bases, with 11 bases lying between them. The CDR3 DNA sequence: TGTGCCAGCAGCGTAGACGGCTACTCTAGCACAGATACGCAGTATTTT. It codes for CASSVDGYSSTDTQYF.

This rearrangement joins TRBV11-2 to TRBJ2-7; TRBD1 agrees at 8 bases. The CDR3 covers 14 residues. CDR1 is SGHAT, CDR2 FQNNGV, per germline. V dropped 5 bases and J dropped 7; count of bases not matched to a gene: 10. DNA of the CDR3: TGTGCCAGCAGCCGGACAGGGTTGCTAGGTGAGCAGTACTTC. As protein: CASSRTGLLGEQYF.

The chain recombines TRBV10-3 with TRBJ2-3, with 14 bases lining up with TRBD2. Trimming removed 4 bases from V and 3 bases from J; junction bases left unmatched: 6. Germline assignment: CDR1 ENHRY and CDR2 SYGVKD. This CDR3 contains 17 residues. The CDR3 loop reads CAISGLAGGLGTDTQYF. The CDR3 DNA sequence: TGTGCCATCAGTGGACTAGCGGGGGGGTTAGGTACAGATACGCAGTATTTT.

V usage is TRBV3-1 (or the pseudogene TRBV3-2) and J usage is TRBJ1-1; no reliable D call. The CDR3 loop spans 12 amino acids. The germline gives CDR1 LGHDT, CDR2 YNNKEL (reference sequence). V lost 3 bases, J lost 8 bases, and 10 bases lay in between. The CDR3 DNA reads TGTGCCAGCAGCCACGGAGGGCTGGAAGCTTTCTTT. Its protein product is CASSHGGLEAFF.

The chain combines TRBV5-4 with TRBJ1-2, with a weak D call TRBD1 (5 bases). CDR1 is SGHNT, CDR2 YYREEE, per germline (reference sequence). This CDR3 is built from 14 residues. V lost 0 bases, J lost 8 bases, and 14 bases lay in between. The CDR3 sequence: CASSLALSGDGYTF. As DNA, the CDR3 is TGTGCCAGCAGCTTGGCCCTTTCGGGGGACGGCTACACCTTC.

The gene calls are TRBV4-2 and TRBJ1-4, with TRBD1 matching 10 bases. The CDR3 has 14 residues. V dropped 5 bases and J dropped 7; count of bases not matched to a gene: 4. Germline CDR1 is LGHNA and CDR2 is YNFKEQ. The CDR3 region has the DNA TGTGCCAGCAGCGTAGACAGGGGGCGTGAAAAACTGTTTTTT. It codes for CASSVDRGREKLFF.

The CDR3 is CASSYYPRILGNTDTQYF. The CDR3, as DNA: TGTGCCAGCAGTTACTACCCAAGGATTTTGGGGAACACAGATACGCAGTATTTT. V is TRBV6-2 or TRBV6-3 and J is TRBJ2-3; D is ambiguous. This CDR3 is 18 amino acids long. Germline V gene data show CDR1 as MNHEY and CDR2 as SVGEGT. V was clipped by 1 base and J by 2 bases, with 19 bases between them.

This chain joins TRBV15 and TRBJ2-5; TRBD2 is a possible D gene (6 bases). The CDR3 has 17 residues. Trimming took 0 bases from V and 9 from J, leaving 23 bases between them. The V gene's germline CDR1 is LNHNV and CDR2 YYDKDF (reference sequence). The DNA for the CDR3 is TGTGCCACCAGCAGAGATAAGGCCCGAGGGATTGGGGGGTCCCAGTACTTC. Translation gives CATSRDKARGIGGSQYF.

The rearrangement uses TRBV19 and TRBJ2-7; D is unresolved. The germline CDR1 and CDR2 sequences are LNHDA and SQIVND (reference sequence). The CDR3 has 15 residues. V lost 3 bases and J 0 bases, leaving 12 bases between the germline ends. For the CDR3, the DNA is TGTGCCAGTAGTATCGGTACAGAAAACTCCTACGAGCAGTACTTC. Residues: CASSIGTENSYEQYF. Full variable domain (missing parts from reference TRBV19 and TRBJ2-7): DGGITQSPKYLFRKEGQNVTLSCEQNLNHDAMYWYRQDPGQGLRLIYYSQIVNDFQKGDIAEGYSVSREKKESFPLTVTSAQKNPTAFYLCASSIGTENSYEQYFGPGTRLTVT.

This chain joins TRBV2 and TRBJ1-2, with D possibly matching TRBD1 (6 bases). Germline V CDR1 and CDR2: SNHLY, FYNNEI. Trimming shortened V by 8 bases and J by 5 bases, and 9 bases separated the two germline ends. This CDR3 contains 11 residues. The CDR3 sequence is CASGRGYGYTF. The CDR3 nucleotides read TGTGCCAGCGGCAGGGGTTATGGCTACACCTTC.

The chain recombines TRBV27 with TRBJ2-1; the D gene is possibly TRBD2 (6 bases). The CDR3 runs 15 residues. V dropped 5 bases and J dropped 8 bases, with 19 bases sitting between them. Germline V CDR1 and CDR2: MNHEY, SMNVEV (reference sequence). For the CDR3, the DNA is TGTGCCAGCAGTCCTTTTGGACTACCCTCGGATGAGCAGTTCTTC. Amino acid sequence: CASSPFGLPSDEQFF.

The chain carries TRBV9 and TRBJ1-1, with D possibly matching TRBD1 (6 bases). The V end was cut by 4 bases, the J end by 1 base, with 14 bases between. CDR3 length: 15 residues. The germline CDR1 and CDR2 sequences are SGDLS and YYNGEE. The CDR3 loop reads CASSPWTVTNTEAFF. As DNA, the CDR3 is TGTGCCAGCAGCCCATGGACAGTGACGAACACTGAAGCTTTCTTT.

The chain uses TRBV4-2 and TRBJ1-6, with D uncertain. CDR3 size: 13 residues. Deletions cut 3 bases from V and 8 bases from J, with 8 bases between. Per the germline V gene, CDR1 is LGHNA and CDR2 is YNFKEQ. The CDR3 is CASSQLADSPLHF. CDR3 in DNA: TGTGCCAGCAGCCAGCTTGCGGATTCACCCCTCCACTTT.

The CDR3 sequence is CSVELRSERTGSYEQYF. DNA of the CDR3: TGCAGCGTTGAGCTCCGGAGTGAGAGGACAGGGTCCTACGAGCAGTACTTC. The chain links TRBV29-1 to TRBJ2-7, with 8 bases aligning to TRBD1. Germline V gene sequence: CDR1 SQVTM, CDR2 ANQGSEA. After removal of 3 bases from V and 1 base from J, the junction contained 14 bases not matched to a gene. This CDR3 comprises 17 residues.

The genes are TRBV12-3 or TRBV12-4 and TRBJ1-6; no firm D call. This CDR3 is built from 13 residues. V was clipped by 6 bases and J by 6 bases, with 9 bases between them. CDR3 region: CASRDHTNSPLHF. CDR3 coding DNA: TGTGCCAGCAGGGATCACACTAATTCACCCCTCCACTTT.

The chain recombines TRBV5-5 with TRBJ1-5, with D tentatively TRBD1 (5 bases). The CDR3 totals 14 residues. CDR1 is SGHKS and CDR2 is YYEKEE in the germline V gene (reference sequence). V lost 4 bases to trimming and J lost 1 base, with 9 bases between them. Here the CDR3 DNA reads TGTGCCAGCAGCCCCGCAGGGAGCAATCAGCCCCAGCATTTT. Amino acids: CASSPAGSNQPQHF.

J is TRBJ2-7 and V is TRBV18; D is perhaps TRBD1 (6 bases). The CDR3 length is 13 residues. CDR1 and CDR2 (germline): KGHSH, LQKENI. Trimming shortened V by 4 bases and J by 0 bases, and 7 bases separated the two germline ends. The CDR3 loop reads CASSRTASYEQYF. The CDR3 coding sequence is TGTGCCAGCTCACGGACAGCCTCCTACGAGCAGTACTTC.

The chain carries TRBV30 and TRBJ1-5, with D perhaps matching TRBD1 (6 bases). Trimming removed 1 base at V and 1 base at J, with 11 bases between. This CDR3 is built from 15 residues. Germline-derived CDR1 and CDR2 are GTSNPN and SVGIG (reference sequence). CDR3 in amino acids: CAWSGSTGSNQPQHF. CDR3 DNA: TGTGCCTGGAGTGGAAGTACAGGGAGCAATCAGCCCCAGCATTTT.

This clone was observed once. This rearrangement joins TRBV20-1 to TRBJ1-3; D gene ambiguous. The CDR3 consists of 11 residues. With 3 bases removed from V and 4 bases from J, the gap between germline ends came to 4 bases. The germline gives CDR1 DFQATT, CDR2 SNEGSKA (reference sequence). CDR3 sequence reads: CSASVGNTIYF. As DNA, the CDR3 is TGCAGTGCTAGTGTGGGAAACACCATATATTTT.

The chain has TRBV3-1 (or the pseudogene TRBV3-2) and TRBJ1-4, with TRBD1 matching over 10 bases. Germline V lookup: CDR1 LGHDT, CDR2 YNNKEL (reference sequence). This CDR3 spans 17 amino acids. Unmatched junction bases numbered 12, after V lost 6 bases and J lost 5 bases. CDR3 nucleotides: TGTGCCAGCAGTCCCGGGGACAGGGGCCTATACAATGAAAAACTGTTTTTT. It encodes CASSPGDRGLYNEKLFF.

The gene calls are TRBV7-6 and TRBJ2-1; the D gene is possibly TRBD2 (6 bases). CDR1 and CDR2 from the germline V gene are SGHVS and FNYEAQ. The V gene lost 0 bases and the J gene lost 6 bases, with 15 bases spanning the gap. This CDR3 has 16 residues. The CDR3 DNA reads TGTGCCAGCAGCTTAGCGGCGGGGTTATCGTCCAATGAGCAGTTCTTC. Its protein product is CASSLAAGLSSNEQFF.

This chain uses TRBV4-1 with TRBJ1-2, with 8 bases that match TRBD1. This CDR3 has 14 residues. The trim removed 5 bases at V and 7 bases at J, leaving 9 bases unmatched. Germline-derived CDR1 and CDR2 are MGHRA and YSYEKL. The CDR3 bases are TGCGCCAGCAGCAACCTCAGGGGGCGAGTTGGCTACACCTTC. Protein: CASSNLRGRVGYTF.

The chain employs TRBV27 and TRBJ1-1; TRBD1 might be the D (5 bases). The CDR3 totals 13 residues. The germline V gene encodes CDR1 MNHEY and CDR2 SMNVEV (reference sequence). Trimming removed 3 bases at V and 4 bases at J, with 9 bases between. The CDR3 DNA is TGTGCCAGCAGTTTTTGGGGGACCACTGAAGCTTTCTTT. Its translation: CASSFWGTTEAFF.

V usage is TRBV4-1 and J usage is TRBJ1-5; D might be TRBD1 (6 bases). CDR1 is MGHRA and CDR2 is YSYEKL in the germline V gene. There are 17 residues in the CDR3. Between the trimmed V and J ends, which lost 2 bases and 4 bases, there was a span of 18 bases. The chain's CDR3 is CASSQRGGSGGNQPQHF. CDR3 in DNA: TGCGCCAGCAGCCAAAGAGGGGGAAGCGGAGGGAATCAGCCCCAGCATTTT.

V usage is TRBV3-1 (or the pseudogene TRBV3-2) and J usage is TRBJ2-7; no clear D. This CDR3 comprises 13 residues. V shed 1 base and J shed 0 bases, with 4 bases lying between them. Looked up from germline, CDR1 is LGHDT and CDR2 is YNNKEL (reference sequence). The CDR3 DNA reads TGTGCCAGCAGCCAAGTCAGCTCCTACGAGCAGTACTTC. Its protein is CASSQVSSYEQYF.

The rearrangement links TRBV6-5 to TRBJ1-1; D is ambiguous. Trimming cost V 7 bases and J 1 base, with 13 bases left between them. Germline V gene sequence: CDR1 MNHEY, CDR2 SVGAGI. This CDR3 comprises 14 residues. The chain's CDR3 is CASISDGQNTEAFF. The CDR3 coding sequence is TGTGCCAGCATCTCGGACGGGCAGAACACTGAAGCTTTCTTT.